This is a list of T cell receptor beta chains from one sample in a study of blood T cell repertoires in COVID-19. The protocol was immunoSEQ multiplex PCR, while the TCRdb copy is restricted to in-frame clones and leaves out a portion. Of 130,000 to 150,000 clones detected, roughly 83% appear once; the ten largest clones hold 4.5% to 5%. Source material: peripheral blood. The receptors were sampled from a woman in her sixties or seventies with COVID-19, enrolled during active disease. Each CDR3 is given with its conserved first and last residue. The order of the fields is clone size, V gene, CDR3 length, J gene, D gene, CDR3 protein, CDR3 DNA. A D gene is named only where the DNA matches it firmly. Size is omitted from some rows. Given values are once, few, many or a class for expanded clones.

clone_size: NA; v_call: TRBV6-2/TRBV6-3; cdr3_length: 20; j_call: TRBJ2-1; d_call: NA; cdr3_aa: CASSYSMNRVLANAYNEQFF; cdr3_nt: TGTGCCAGCAGTTACTCGATGAATCGGGTTCTAGCGAATGCCTACAATGAGCAGTTCTTC
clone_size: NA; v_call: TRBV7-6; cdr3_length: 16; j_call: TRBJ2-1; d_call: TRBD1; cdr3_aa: CASSSSPDRGFNEQFF; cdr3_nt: TGTGCCAGCAGCTCAAGTCCGGACAGGGGTTTCAATGAGCAGTTCTTC
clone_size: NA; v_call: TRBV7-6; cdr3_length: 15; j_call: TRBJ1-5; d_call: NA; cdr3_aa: CASSKYGGSNQPQHF; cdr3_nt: TGTGCCAGCAGCAAGTACGGGGGTAGCAATCAGCCCCAGCATTTT
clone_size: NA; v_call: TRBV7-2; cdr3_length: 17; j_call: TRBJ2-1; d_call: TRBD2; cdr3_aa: CASSLKLSGGLYNEQFF; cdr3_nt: TGTGCCAGCAGCTTAAAGCTCAGCGGGGGGCTCTACAATGAGCAGTTCTTC
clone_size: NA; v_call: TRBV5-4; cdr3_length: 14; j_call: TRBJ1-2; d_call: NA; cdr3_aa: CASSEGGGGYGHTF; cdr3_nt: TGTGCCAGCAGCGAGGGAGGGGGTGGCTATGGCCACACCTTC
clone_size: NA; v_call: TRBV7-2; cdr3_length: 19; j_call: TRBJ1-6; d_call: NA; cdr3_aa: CASSLVVTAVSSYNSPLHF; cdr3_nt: TGTGCCAGCAGCTTAGTAGTGACGGCGGTTAGCTCCTATAATTCACCCCTCCACTTT
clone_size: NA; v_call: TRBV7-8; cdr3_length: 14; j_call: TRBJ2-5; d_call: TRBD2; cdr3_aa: CASSFRQRGETQYF; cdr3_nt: TGTGCCAGCAGCTTCCGGCAGCGGGGGGAGACCCAGTACTTC
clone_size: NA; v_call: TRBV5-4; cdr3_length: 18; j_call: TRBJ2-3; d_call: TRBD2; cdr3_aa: CASSSGGWLAGGTDTQYF; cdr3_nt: TGTGCCAGCAGCTCGGGGGGATGGCTAGCGGGGGGCACAGATACGCAGTATTTT
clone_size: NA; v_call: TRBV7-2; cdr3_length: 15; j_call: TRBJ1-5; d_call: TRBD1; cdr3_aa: CASSLDRESNQPQHF; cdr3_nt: TGTGCCAGCAGCCTCGACAGGGAGTCGAATCAGCCCCAGCATTTT
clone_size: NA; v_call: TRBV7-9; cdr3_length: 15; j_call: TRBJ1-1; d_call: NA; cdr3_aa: CASSPLRGWGTEAFF; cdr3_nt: TGTGCCAGCAGCCCATTGCGGGGGTGGGGCACTGAAGCTTTCTTT
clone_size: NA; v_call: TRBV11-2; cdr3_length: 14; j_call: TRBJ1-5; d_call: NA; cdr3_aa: CASSLDLGGSAQHF; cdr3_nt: TGTGCCAGCAGCTTAGATCTCGGGGGGTCGGCCCAGCATTTT
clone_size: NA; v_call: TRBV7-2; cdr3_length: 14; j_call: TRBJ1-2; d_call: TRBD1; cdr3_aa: CASSLVQGSYGYTF; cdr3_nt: TGTGCCAGCAGCTTAGTACAGGGGTCCTATGGCTACACCTTC
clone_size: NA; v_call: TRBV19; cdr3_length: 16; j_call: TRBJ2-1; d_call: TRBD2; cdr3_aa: CASSISVLSGGNEQFF; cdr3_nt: TGTGCCAGTAGTATATCGGTCCTTAGCGGGGGAAATGAGCAGTTCTTC
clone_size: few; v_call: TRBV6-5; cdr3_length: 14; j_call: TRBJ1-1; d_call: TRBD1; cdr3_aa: CASTIGQGASEAFF; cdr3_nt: TGTGCCAGCACCATAGGACAGGGGGCCTCTGAAGCTTTCTTT
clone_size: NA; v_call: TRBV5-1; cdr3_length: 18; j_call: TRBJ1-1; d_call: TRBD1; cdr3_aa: CASSLEGTGKVKNAEAFF; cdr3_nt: TGCGCCAGCAGCTTGGAGGGGACAGGGAAGGTGAAAAACGCTGAAGCTTTCTTT
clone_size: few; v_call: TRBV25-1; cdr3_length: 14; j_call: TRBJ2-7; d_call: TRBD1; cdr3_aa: CASSGDRGNHEQYF; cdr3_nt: TGTGCCAGCAGTGGAGACAGGGGGAACCACGAGCAGTACTTC
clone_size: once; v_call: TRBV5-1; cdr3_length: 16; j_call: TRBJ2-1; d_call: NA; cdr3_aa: CASSLVQASSYNEQFF; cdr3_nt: TGCGCCAGCAGCTTGGTGCAGGCCAGCTCCTACAATGAGCAGTTCTTC
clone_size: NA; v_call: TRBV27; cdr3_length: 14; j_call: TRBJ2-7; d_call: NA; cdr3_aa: CASREQGSSYEQYF; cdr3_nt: TGTGCCAGCAGGGAGCAGGGTAGCTCCTACGAGCAGTACTTC
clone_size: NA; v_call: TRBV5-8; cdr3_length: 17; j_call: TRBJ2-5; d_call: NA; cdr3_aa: CASSLGKQAFFQETQYF; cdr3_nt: TGTGCCAGCAGCTTGGGGAAGCAGGCCTTTTTCCAAGAGACCCAGTACTTC
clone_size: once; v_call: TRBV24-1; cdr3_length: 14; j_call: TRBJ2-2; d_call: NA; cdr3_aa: CATSVPANTGELFF; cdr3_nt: TGTGCCACCAGTGTTCCAGCGAACACCGGGGAGCTGTTTTTT
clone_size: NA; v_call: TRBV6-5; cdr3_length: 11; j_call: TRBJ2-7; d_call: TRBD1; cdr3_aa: CASSTTGAWYF; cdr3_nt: TGTGCCAGCAGTACTACAGGGGCCTGGTACTTC
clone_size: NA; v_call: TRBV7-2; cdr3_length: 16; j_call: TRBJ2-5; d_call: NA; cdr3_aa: CASSLVLGMIVETQYF; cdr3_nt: TGTGCCAGCAGCTTAGTATTGGGCATGATTGTAGAGACCCAGTACTTC
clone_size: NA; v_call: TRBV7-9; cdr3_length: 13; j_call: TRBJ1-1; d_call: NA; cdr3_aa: CASSPRENTEAFF; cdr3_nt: TGTGCCAGCAGCCCCCGCGAGAACACTGAAGCTTTCTTT